The sequence of this TCR beta chain was determined in a study of T cell repertoires in cytomegalovirus infection. Study-wide context: CMV epitopes that were recently identified and HLA-C-restricted were used alongside well-studied HLA-B-restricted ones. Public TCR beta signatures were indicative of both CMV infection and a matching HLA type. Points from the study as a whole: Cumulative frequency (of public TCR beta family members) identified carriers of CMV plus the relevant HLA. Ex vivo, HLA-C-restricted CMV-specific TCR beta clonotypes prevailed over the rest of the response.

A single record per CDR3 protein comes from TCRdb applying MiXCR to the reads. The sample has 550,000 to 700,000 distinct CDR3 sequences; 40% are singletons. About this clonotype: As yet, its antigen is unknown.

Germline lookup yields CDR1 SGHTA and CDR2 FQGNSA. The CDR3 sequence is 13 residues long. V dropped 11 bases and J dropped 4; count of bases not matched to a gene: 10. The specimen was cultured PBMCs, collected from culture after CMV antigen stimulation. This rearrangement joins TRBV7-2 to TRBJ2-5, with TRBD1 identical over 7 bases. The TCR originated in a human donor in good health (CMV status not recorded). Some clones in this sample may be carry-over from other donors' samples. CDR3 coding DNA: TGTGCCTATGCAGGGGGACCCAGAGAGACCCAGTACTTC. This sequence encodes CAYAGGPRETQYF.